The entry that follows covers one T cell receptor (beta chain) sequence. Profiling relied on immunoSEQ multiplex PCR, and the TCRdb table lists in-frame clones only, not all of them. The table records 250,000 to 300,000 clones, 86% of them present only once. Trimming shortened V by 4 bases and J by 1 base, and 13 bases separated the two germline ends. This CDR3 is built from 15 residues. Germline assignment: CDR1 MGHRA and CDR2 YSYEKL. This entry is derived from a study of blood T cell repertoires in COVID-19. Overall study context: The United States, Italy and Spain supplied acute and convalescent COVID-19 samples.

Sequenced: peripheral blood. The chain couples TRBV4-1 to TRBJ1-1; no definite D call. This receptor was identified in a man aged 18 to 30 with active or convalescent COVID-19. CDR3 in DNA: TGCGCCAGCAGCCGAGATGGGCGGGGGAACACTGAAGCTTTCTTT. It is translated as CASSRDGRGNTEAFF.